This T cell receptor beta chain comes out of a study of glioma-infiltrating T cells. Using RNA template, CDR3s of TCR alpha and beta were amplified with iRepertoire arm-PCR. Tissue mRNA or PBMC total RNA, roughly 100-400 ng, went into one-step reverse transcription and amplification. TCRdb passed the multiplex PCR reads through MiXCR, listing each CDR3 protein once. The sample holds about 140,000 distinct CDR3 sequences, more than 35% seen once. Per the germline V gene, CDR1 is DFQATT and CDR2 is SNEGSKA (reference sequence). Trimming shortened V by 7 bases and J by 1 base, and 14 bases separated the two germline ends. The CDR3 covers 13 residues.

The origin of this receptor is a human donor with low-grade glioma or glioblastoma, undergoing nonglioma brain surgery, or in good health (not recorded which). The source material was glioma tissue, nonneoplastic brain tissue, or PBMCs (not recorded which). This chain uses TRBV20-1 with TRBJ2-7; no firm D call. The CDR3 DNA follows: TGCAGTGTCCCGTTTAGCCGATCCTACGAGCAGTACTTC. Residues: CSVPFSRSYEQYF.